The 15 T cell receptor beta chains given below trace back to one sample, sequenced in a study of post-analysis software for immune sequencing data. Whole-study findings and limits: The five TRBV segments detected at higher frequency in patients than in controls included TRBV5-6, TRBV5-1 and TRBV20-1.

Their target antigens are unknown. Unique molecular identifiers were built into the TCR beta cDNA libraries. TCRdb re-called the PCR reads with MiXCR, one entry per CDR3 protein. The top ten clones hold around 0.6% of a sample with approximately 730,000 distinct CDR3 sequences, approximately 30% of them seen once. Source material: blood. These receptors all stem from a girl aged 5 to 17 with multiple sclerosis.

This clonotype occurred a few times. V gene TRBV7-9 combines with J gene TRBJ1-1; no firm D call. V was pared by 5 bases and J by 6 bases, with 16 bases between. The germline V gene has CDR1 SEHNR and CDR2 FQNEAQ (reference sequence). The CDR3 runs to 14 residues. Here the CDR3 DNA reads TGTGCCAGCAGCCATACCCCAATTACCCCTGAAGCTTTCTTT. Encoded protein: CASSHTPITPEAFF.

This clonotype was detected many times. The chain joins TRBV6-2 or TRBV6-3 to TRBJ2-1; D tentatively fits TRBD1 or TRBD2 (6 bases each). Trimming took off 6 bases at V and 0 bases at J, with 15 bases between the two ends. The CDR3 sequence is 16 residues long. The germline gives CDR1 MNHEY, CDR2 SVGEGT. The CDR3 loop reads CASSPLGGSSYNEQFF. CDR3 DNA sequence: TGTGCCAGCAGCCCCCTAGGGGGGAGCTCCTACAATGAGCAGTTCTTC.

In the case of this clonotype: Because the CDR3's place on the DNA is in doubt, the DNA is left out and the CDR3 is given as listed by TCRdb. The chain uses TRBV5-1 and TRBJ1-1; the D call in the table, TRBD1, was not verified against the DNA. The germline V gene encodes CDR1 SGHRS and CDR2 YFSETQ. The CDR3 length is 21 residues, termini included. The CDR3 reads CAGAYNEQFFGPGQGATEAFF.

V usage is TRBV3-1 and J usage is TRBJ1-3; maybe TRBD1 (5 bases). The CDR3 runs 14 residues. Germline values: CDR1 LGHDT, CDR2 YNNKEL (reference sequence). Trimming took off 3 bases at V and 5 bases at J, with 11 bases between the two ends. The CDR3: CASSQGLRRNTIYF. In nucleotides, the CDR3 is TGTGCCAGCAGCCAGGGACTTCGAAGAAACACCATATATTTT.

Note on this clonotype: At one end the junction does not follow the germline gene, possibly because of a read error. The chain links TRBV28 to TRBJ1-4; the match to TRBD1 covers 10 bases. CDR1 and CDR2 (germline): MDHEN, SYDVKM. This CDR3 is 18 amino acids long. Written as DNA, the CDR3 is TGTGCCAGCAACCCTCAAACCGGGACAGGGGCAACTAATGAAAAACGGTTTTTT. Translating gives CASNPQTGTGATNEKRFF.

V gene TRBV5-1 combines with J gene TRBJ2-5; D gene ambiguous. CDR1 and CDR2 (germline): SGHRS, YFSETQ. The CDR3 has 15 amino acids. V gave up 0 bases and J gave up 2 bases, with 11 bases separating them. The DNA for the CDR3 is TGCGCCAGCAGCTTGGGGGTTCGGGTACAAGAGACCCAGTACTTC. Protein product: CASSLGVRVQETQYF.

The chain links TRBV7-2 to TRBJ2-1; TRBD2 matches at 7 bases. The CDR3 consists of 16 residues. V was clipped by 5 bases and J by 5 bases; unmatched bases: 12. Germline lookup yields CDR1 SGHTA and CDR2 FQGNSA. DNA of the CDR3: TGTGCCAGCAGCGCCAGGGAGGGAGGGCCGCACAATGAGCAGTTCTTC. Protein product: CASSAREGGPHNEQFF.

The rearrangement uses TRBV24-1 and TRBJ1-1; D is possibly TRBD1 (5 bases). Germline CDR1 KGHDR, CDR2 SFDVKD. This CDR3 is 11 amino acids long. V lost 6 bases to trimming and J lost 8 bases, with 9 bases between them. Here the CDR3 reads CATSQRGEAFF. CDR3 bases: TGTGCCACCAGTCAGAGGGGCGAAGCTTTCTTT.

This chain links TRBV7-2 with TRBJ2-7; unclear D gene. V lost 5 bases and J lost 4, with 9 bases in between. The CDR3 length is 12 residues. From germline, CDR1 is SGHTA and CDR2 FQGNSA. CDR3 sequence: CASSQLRYEQYF. The CDR3 nucleotides are TGTGCCAGCAGCCAACTTCGTTACGAGCAGTACTTC.

This clonotype was seen a few times. The chain is built from TRBV6-2 or TRBV6-3 and TRBJ2-1; 7 bases are shared with TRBD2. Germline V gene data show CDR1 as MNHEY and CDR2 as SVGEGT. Unmatched junction bases numbered 12, after V lost 6 bases and J lost 7 bases. This CDR3 comprises 15 residues. The CDR3 nucleotides read TGTGCCAGCAGCTCCCCGGGCGGGAGCGGGAATGAGCAGTTCTTC. This sequence encodes CASSSPGGSGNEQFF.

This clonotype occurred a few times. This rearrangement joins TRBV12-3 or TRBV12-4 to TRBJ1-2, with D perhaps matching TRBD1 (6 bases). The CDR3 runs to 13 residues. Trimming cost V 2 bases and J 8 bases, with 12 bases left between them. The DNA for the CDR3 is TGTGCCAGCAGTTTACGGGGGGGCGACGGCTACACCTTC. Its protein product is CASSLRGGDGYTF.

This clonotype was detected only a few times. The genes are TRBV20-1 and TRBJ2-7; 7 bases align to TRBD2. The V gene end was trimmed by 5 bases and the J gene end by 2 bases; junction bases not matched to a gene: 6. There are 13 residues in the CDR3. In germline, CDR1 is DFQATT, CDR2 SNEGSKA (reference sequence). The chain's CDR3 is CSAETSATYEQYF. In nucleotides, the CDR3 is TGCAGTGCTGAAACTAGCGCCACCTACGAGCAGTACTTC.

This clonotype has just one count. The chain is built from TRBV27 and TRBJ2-5; unclear D gene. The CDR3 is 14 amino acids. V lost 6 bases and J lost 4, with 15 bases in between. The V gene's germline CDR1 is MNHEY and CDR2 SMNVEV (reference sequence). CDR3 in DNA: TGTGCCAGCAGCCCAGAAGGTTGGGCAGAGACCCAGTACTTC. As protein: CASSPEGWAETQYF.

The chain links TRBV14 to TRBJ2-1; D may correspond to TRBD1 or TRBD2 (5 bases each). Per germline, CDR1 SGHDN and CDR2 FVKESK. Trimming left V 4 bases short and J 7 bases short, with 26 bases between. CDR3 length: 18 amino acids. The CDR3 here is CASSPQDPGRPERNEQFF. CDR3 nucleotide sequence: TGTGCCAGCAGCCCCCAAGACCCGGGACGCCCCGAGAGGAATGAGCAGTTCTTC.

This chain uses TRBV5-1 with TRBJ2-5; D unresolved. This CDR3 spans 12 amino acids. The V gene lost 4 bases and the J gene lost 3 bases, with 7 bases spanning the gap. Per germline, CDR1 SGHRS and CDR2 YFSETQ. The CDR3, as DNA: TGCGCCAGCAGCGAGCCTGAAGAGACCCAGTACTTC. It is translated as CASSEPEETQYF. The full variable domain, rest sourced from reference TRBV5-1 and TRBJ2-5, is KAGVTQTPRYLIKTRGQQVTLSCSPISGHRSVSWYQQTPGQGLQFLFEYFSETQRNKGNFPGRFSGRQFSNSRSEMNVSTLELGDSALYLCASSEPEETQYFGPGTRLLVL.